Below, 32 T cell receptor beta chains from the same sample are listed, as sequenced in a study of beta chain features in type 1 diabetes. General study points: Among all four CD4+ subsets, Type 1 diabetes patients had TCRB CDR3s that were moderately but significantly shorter.

What was sequenced were expressed TCRB transcripts, since all of the isolated RNA had been reverse transcribed. Sequenced by immunoSEQ multiplex PCR; TCRdb stores in-frame clones only, minus some. The repertoire holds about 260,000 clones, with around 21% as singletons. Their specific antigens are unknown. Input material: naive CD4+ T cells from blood. The receptors here all came from a woman aged 40 to 55 with type 1 diabetes.

This clone was observed a handful of times. The CDR3 DNA reads TGTGCCAGCAGTGAAGTAGCCAGGGGAGGCTACACCTTC. It codes for CASSEVARGGYTF. The V call is TRBV2, the J call TRBJ1-2; maybe TRBD1 (6 bases). The CDR3 loop spans 13 amino acids. Per germline, CDR1 SNHLY and CDR2 FYNNEI. V lost 1 base to trimming and J lost 8 bases, with 11 bases between them.

This clone was detected a few times. The chain links TRBV19 to TRBJ2-1; 7 bases align to TRBD2. J gave up 8 bases and V 3 bases, and 7 bases lay outside the gene matches. From germline, CDR1 is LNHDA and CDR2 SQIVND (reference sequence). The CDR3 loop spans 14 amino acids. The CDR3 DNA reads TGTGCCAGTAGTATGGAGGGAGGGCGACATGAGCAGTTCTTC. Its translation is CASSMEGGRHEQFF.

The count of this clone is one. This chain joins TRBV10-3 and TRBJ2-5, with TRBD1 identical over 7 bases. Germline V gene lookup returns CDR1 ENHRY and CDR2 SYGVKD. V was clipped by 7 bases and J by 7 bases; unmatched bases: 9. CDR3 length equals 13 residues. CDR3 protein: CAITSGQGVTQYF. The CDR3 bases are TGTGCCATCACCTCGGGGCAGGGGGTGACCCAGTACTTC.

This clone was counted only a few times. The genes are TRBV19 and TRBJ1-5; D possibly corresponds to TRBD1 (5 bases). Per the germline V gene, CDR1 is LNHDA and CDR2 is SQIVND (reference sequence). Trimming cost V 2 bases and J 0 bases, with 11 bases left between them. The CDR3 covers 16 residues. CDR3: CASSIFGGNSNQPQHF. For the CDR3, the DNA is TGTGCCAGTAGTATATTCGGGGGAAATAGCAATCAGCCCCAGCATTTT.

V usage is TRBV28 and J usage is TRBJ1-2, with unresolved D. The CDR3 loop spans 15 amino acids. Germline CDR1 reads MDHEN; CDR2 reads SYDVKM. Trimming took 7 bases from V and 0 from J, leaving 15 bases between them. The CDR3 nucleotides read TGTGCCAGCATCATGAGCCGGGGTACTAACTATGGCTACACCTTC. Translation: CASIMSRGTNYGYTF.

The rearrangement joins TRBV10-3 to TRBJ1-1; D remains ambiguous. The CDR3 extends over 12 amino acids. V was clipped by 3 bases and J by 7 bases, with 9 bases between them. CDR1 and CDR2 (germline): ENHRY, SYGVKD. The CDR3 reads CAISEIQREAFF. CDR3 bases: TGTGCCATCAGTGAAATCCAGCGTGAAGCTTTCTTT.

This clone was found a few times. The chain links TRBV2 to TRBJ1-5; TRBD1 agrees at 8 bases. This CDR3 has 14 residues. V gave up 6 bases and J gave up 6 bases; unmatched junction bases: 7. Germline V lookup: CDR1 SNHLY, CDR2 FYNNEI. Here the CDR3 reads CASSSGQGGQPQHF. In DNA form, the CDR3 reads TGTGCCAGCAGCTCTGGACAGGGAGGTCAGCCCCAGCATTTT.

The gene calls are TRBV7-8 and TRBJ1-2; 8 bases fit TRBD1. Germline CDR1 is SGHVS and CDR2 is FQNEAQ. This CDR3 region has 14 residues. Germline trimming cut 2 bases from V and 5 bases from J; bases unmatched to any gene: 4. CDR3 sequence reads: CASSLQTGEYGYTF. Written as DNA, the CDR3 is TGTGCCAGCAGCTTACAGACAGGGGAGTATGGCTACACCTTC.

This clone came up a few times. The chain joins TRBV5-1 to TRBJ2-2, with a tentative D call TRBD2 (6 bases). V was cut by 2 bases and J by 0 bases, with 17 bases left in between. This CDR3 comprises 18 residues. Germline CDR1 and CDR2: SGHRS and YFSETQ. The CDR3 region is CASSFGGGTFANTGELFF. CDR3 nucleotide sequence: TGCGCCAGCAGCTTTGGCGGCGGGACCTTCGCGAACACCGGGGAGCTGTTTTTT. Looking up the rest from reference TRBV5-1 and TRBJ2-2 gives the full variable domain: KAGVTQTPRYLIKTRGQQVTLSCSPISGHRSVSWYQQTPGQGLQFLFEYFSETQRNKGNFPGRFSGRQFSNSRSEMNVSTLELGDSALYLCASSFGGGTFANTGELFFGEGSRLTVL.

CDR3 residues: CATSRDPGDQPQHF. The CDR3 nucleotides read TGTGCCACCAGCAGAGATCCAGGGGATCAGCCCCAGCATTTT. The chain carries TRBV15 and TRBJ1-5, with D possibly matching TRBD1 (6 bases). The CDR3 sequence is 14 residues long. Germline CDR1 and CDR2: LNHNV and YYDKDF (reference sequence). Trimming cost V 0 bases and J 5 bases, with 8 bases left between them.

This clone turned up a few times. The V and J genes are TRBV2 and TRBJ1-2; weak D call: TRBD1 (5 bases). In germline, CDR1 is SNHLY, CDR2 FYNNEI. V dropped 6 bases and J dropped 4 bases, with 15 bases sitting between them. This CDR3 contains 14 residues. CDR3 region: CASSELMDTYGYTF. The CDR3 DNA follows: TGTGCCAGCAGCGAACTGATGGACACCTATGGCTACACCTTC.

This clone was seen a handful of times. The V and J genes are TRBV9 and TRBJ2-3; 9 positions match TRBD2. This CDR3 spans 15 amino acids. From germline, CDR1 is SGDLS and CDR2 YYNGEE. V lost 0 bases to trimming and J lost 3 bases; unmatched junction nucleotides: 2. The CDR3 is CASSVVTSGTDTQYF. The CDR3 nucleotides are TGTGCCAGCAGCGTAGTAACTAGCGGGACAGATACGCAGTATTTT.

The V call is TRBV29-1, the J call TRBJ2-2, with 7 bases matching TRBD1. V was clipped by 3 bases and J by 0 bases; unmatched bases: 7. In germline, CDR1 is SQVTM, CDR2 ANQGSEA. The CDR3 totals 16 residues. CDR3 in DNA: TGCAGCGTTGACCCCACCGGGACAGCGAACACCGGGGAGCTGTTTTTT. Residues: CSVDPTGTANTGELFF.

The chain couples TRBV7-9 to TRBJ1-1; unclear D gene. V gave up 0 bases and J gave up 0 bases, with 5 bases separating them. CDR3 length: 14 amino acids. Germline CDR1 SEHNR, CDR2 FQNEAQ (reference sequence). The CDR3 spells CASSLAAMNTEAFF. The CDR3 region has the DNA TGTGCCAGCAGCTTAGCAGCCATGAACACTGAAGCTTTCTTT.

The V and J genes are TRBV9 and TRBJ2-1; 9 nucleotides align to TRBD2. The V and J ends lost 3 bases and 6 bases, in that order; junction bases with no gene match: 7. CDR1 is SGDLS and CDR2 is YYNGEE in the germline V gene. The CDR3 sequence is 15 residues long. As DNA, the CDR3 is TGTGCCAGCAGCGCTTTAGCGGGGGTTGTCAATGAGCAGTTCTTC. Protein sequence: CASSALAGVVNEQFF. The full variable domain, with the rest looked up from reference TRBV9 and TRBJ2-1, is DSGVTQTPKHLITATGQRVTLRCSPRSGDLSVYWYQQSLDQGLQFLIQYYNGEERAKGNILERFSAQQFPDLHSELNLSSLELGDSALYFCASSALAGVVNEQFFGPGTRLTVL.

V usage is TRBV7-3 and J usage is TRBJ1-5; 7 nucleotides align to TRBD1. Germline loops: CDR1 SGHTA, CDR2 FQGTGA. V lost 5 bases to trimming and J lost 7 bases; unmatched junction nucleotides: 8. CDR3 length equals 14 residues. The CDR3 spells CASSRTGPNQPQHF. In DNA form, the CDR3 reads TGTGCCAGCAGCCGGACAGGCCCGAACCAGCCCCAGCATTTT.

The rearrangement links TRBV28 to TRBJ1-3, with 9 positions matching TRBD1. The V gene end was trimmed by 6 bases and the J gene end by 9 bases; junction bases not matched to a gene: 6. CDR1 and CDR2 from the germline V gene are MDHEN and SYDVKM. The CDR3 spans 13 residues. CDR3 nucleotides: TGTGCCAGCAGACCGGGACAGGGACCCACCATATATTTT. Protein sequence: CASRPGQGPTIYF. The variable domain in full, with the rest retrieved from reference TRBV28 and TRBJ1-3, is DVKVTQSSRYLVKRTGEKVFLECVQDMDHENMFWYRQDPGLGLRLIYFSYDVKMKEKGDIPEGYSVSREKKERFSLILESASTNQTSMYLCASRPGQGPTIYFGEGSWLTVV.

Only a few counts were recorded for this clone. J is TRBJ2-7 and V is TRBV7-9; 7 bases fit TRBD1. This CDR3 region has 13 residues. CDR1 SEHNR and CDR2 FQNEAQ come from the germline V gene (reference sequence). V gave up 2 bases and J gave up 6 bases; unmatched junction bases: 4. The CDR3 bases are TGTGCCAGCAGCTTAACCACAGGGGTCGAGCAGTACTTC. Translated, it gives CASSLTTGVEQYF.

The chain links TRBV4-3 to TRBJ2-5, with TRBD1 as a possible D gene (6 bases). With 5 bases removed from V and 3 bases from J, the gap between germline ends came to 10 bases. This CDR3 region has 13 residues. CDR1 LGHNA and CDR2 YSLEER come from the germline V gene. CDR3 bases: TGCGCCAGCAGCTGGGGACACAAAGAGACCCAGTACTTC. As protein: CASSWGHKETQYF.

V and J are TRBV29-1 and TRBJ1-4; D is ambiguous. Looked up from germline, CDR1 is SQVTM and CDR2 is ANQGSEA. This CDR3 has 13 residues. V lost 6 bases, J lost 8 bases, and 16 bases lay in between. The CDR3 here is CSVRRGSAEKLFF. CDR3 DNA: TGCAGCGTGAGACGGGGTTCGGCCGAAAAACTGTTTTTT.

Only a few counts were recorded for this clone. The chain recombines TRBV5-4 with TRBJ2-3; TRBD1 might be the D (5 bases). V lost 1 base and J 2 bases, leaving 11 bases between the germline ends. This CDR3 spans 15 amino acids. CDR1 and CDR2 (germline): SGHNT, YYREEE (reference sequence). CDR3 DNA sequence: TGTGCCAGCAGCTTGCCGCAGGGAAACACAGATACGCAGTATTTT. Its translation: CASSLPQGNTDTQYF. Looking up the rest from reference TRBV5-4 and TRBJ2-3 gives the full variable domain: ETGVTQSPTHLIKTRGQQVTLRCSSQSGHNTVSWYQQALGQGPQFIFQYYREEENGRGNFPPRFSGLQFPNYSSELNVNALELDDSALYLCASSLPQGNTDTQYFGPGTRLTVL.

This clone was observed a few times. Here the CDR3 DNA reads TGCGCCAGCAGACAGGGGGCCCAAGAGACCCAGTACTTC. Its protein product is CASRQGAQETQYF. This chain uses TRBV4-1 with TRBJ2-5, with 9 bases that match TRBD1. Germline values: CDR1 MGHRA, CDR2 YSYEKL. Losses at the gene ends were 6 bases for V and 1 base for J; bases not matched to a gene: 0. The CDR3 covers 13 residues.

This clone was counted a few times. The chain links TRBV9 to TRBJ2-7; TRBD2 agrees at 7 bases. The germline V gene encodes CDR1 SGDLS and CDR2 YYNGEE. The CDR3 sequence is 15 residues long. The ends lost 3 bases at V and 6 bases at J; junction bases unmatched: 12. CDR3 region: CASSGAGSGTGEQYF. CDR3 bases: TGTGCCAGCAGCGGAGCGGGGAGCGGTACTGGCGAGCAGTACTTC.

This chain joins TRBV11-2 and TRBJ2-2; D remains unclear. Trimming took 3 bases from V and 1 from J, leaving 6 bases between them. This CDR3 is built from 14 residues. Per germline, CDR1 SGHAT and CDR2 FQNNGV. The CDR3 loop is CASSLAGNTGELFF. The CDR3 DNA reads TGTGCCAGCAGCTTGGCAGGGAACACCGGGGAGCTGTTTTTT. The entire variable domain, with the rest obtained from reference TRBV11-2 and TRBJ2-2, is as follows: EAGVAQSPRYKIIEKRQSVAFWCNPISGHATLYWYQQILGQGPKLLIQFQNNGVVDDSQLPKDRFSAERLKGVDSTLKIQPAKLEDSAVYLCASSLAGNTGELFFGEGSRLTVL.

This clone was counted a few times. The gene calls are TRBV4-2 and TRBJ1-2, with a tentative D call TRBD1 (5 bases). This CDR3 has 15 residues. Germline CDR1 reads LGHNA; CDR2 reads YNFKEQ. V was clipped by 0 bases and J by 5 bases, with 13 bases between them. CDR3 bases: TGTGCCAGCAGCCAAGATCTGGAGGGGAGGTATGGCTACACCTTC. Translating it yields CASSQDLEGRYGYTF.

The rearrangement links TRBV4-3 to TRBJ1-1, with 7 bases aligning to TRBD1. Germline V gene data show CDR1 as LGHNA and CDR2 as YSLEER. After removal of 0 bases from V and 11 bases from J, the junction contained 6 bases not matched to a gene. This CDR3 is built from 13 residues. This CDR3 is CASSQDLDREAFF. The CDR3, as DNA: TGCGCCAGCAGCCAAGATCTTGACAGGGAGGCTTTCTTT.

This clone has only a few counts. The J gene is TRBJ2-5, the V gene TRBV9, with 8 bases that match TRBD1. Trimming removed 3 bases from V and 0 bases from J; junction bases left unmatched: 4. Germline-derived CDR1 and CDR2 are SGDLS and YYNGEE. CDR3 length: 15 amino acids. This CDR3 reads CASSGTGFDQETQYF. The CDR3 DNA sequence: TGTGCCAGCAGCGGGACAGGGTTTGACCAAGAGACCCAGTACTTC.

The chain has TRBV7-2 and TRBJ1-5, with a weak D call TRBD1 (5 bases). This CDR3 has 15 amino acids. Germline CDR1 reads SGHTA; CDR2 reads FQGNSA. Trimming cost V 0 bases and J 5 bases, with 11 bases left between them. This chain's CDR3 is CASSLAPRVYQPQHF. The CDR3 coding sequence is TGTGCCAGCAGCTTAGCCCCCAGGGTTTATCAGCCCCAGCATTTT.

The CDR3 spells CASSYSRSLNTGELFF. The CDR3 DNA follows: TGTGCCAGCAGTTACTCGAGGAGCTTAAACACCGGGGAGCTGTTTTTT. The chain joins TRBV6-5 to TRBJ2-2, with no clear D. V shed 0 bases and J shed 2 bases, with 10 bases lying between them. Germline-derived CDR1 and CDR2 are MNHEY and SVGAGI. The length of the CDR3 is 16 residues.

The rearrangement links TRBV9 to TRBJ2-7, with TRBD1 matching over 7 bases. Germline loops: CDR1 SGDLS, CDR2 YYNGEE. J was trimmed by 5 bases and V by 3 bases; bases with no gene match: 8. The CDR3 sequence is 14 residues long. For the CDR3, the DNA is TGTGCCAGCAGCGCGACAGGGTTATTGGACGAGCAGTACTTC. This translates into CASSATGLLDEQYF.

The chain combines TRBV9 with TRBJ2-3, with TRBD2 as a possible D gene (7 bases). V shed 0 bases and J shed 3 bases, with 14 bases lying between them. There are 16 residues in the CDR3. Germline lookup yields CDR1 SGDLS and CDR2 YYNGEE. CDR3 DNA: TGTGCCAGCAGCGTAGGGGGGGGGCCGCGGACAGATACGCAGTATTTT. This sequence encodes CASSVGGGPRTDTQYF.

The rearrangement uses TRBV6-5 and TRBJ1-1; D unclear. Per germline, CDR1 MNHEY and CDR2 SVGAGI. V was clipped by 0 bases and J by 1 base, with 6 bases between them. The CDR3 is 14 residues long. CDR3 nucleotides: TGTGCCAGCAGTTACTCGAACAGGAACACTGAAGCTTTCTTT. Its translation is CASSYSNRNTEAFF.